This T cell receptor beta chain was sequenced for a study of blood T cell repertoires in COVID-19. Study overall: The samples span acute and convalescent COVID-19 from the United States, Italy and Spain. Sources were T cells, B-cell-depleted T cells, or PBMCs; the material itself was cDNA or gDNA.

Original processing methods: Estimation of nucleated cell counts was performed using reference gene primer amplification. Data came from immunoSEQ multiplex PCR; TCRdb stores just in-frame clones and leaves some out. Clone size and the V and J calls come from that table; the DNA yielded D and trimming. The table lists 23,000 or so clones, 80% to 90% of them singletons, with approximately 8% in the top ten. The ends were cut back, 6 bases at V and 1 base at J, with 7 bases in the middle. This CDR3 is 12 amino acids long. The material sequenced was peripheral blood. V is TRBV12-3 or TRBV12-4 and J is TRBJ2-7; weak D call: TRBD1 (5 bases). The TCR was taken from a man aged 45-60 years with active COVID-19. Here the CDR3 DNA reads TGTGCCAGCAGGAACAGGTCCTACGAGCAGTACTTC. Its translation: CASRNRSYEQYF.